Presented here are 14 T cell receptor beta chains from one specimen sequenced in a study of radiotherapy plus CTLA-4 blockade in lung cancer. Clones were read by immunoSEQ multiplex PCR, and TCRdb kept only the in-frame ones, dropping some. The sample holds around 100,000 clones, roughly four fifths seen once. This sample comprised peripheral blood, obtained from a patient treated with radiotherapy plus ipilimumab. All receptors come from a human donor with non-small cell lung cancer that progressed on radiotherapy plus ipilimumab. Some clones in this sample may be carry-over from other donors' samples.

The J gene is TRBJ2-1, the V gene TRBV18, with a tentative D call TRBD1 (5 bases). Germline lookup yields CDR1 KGHSH and CDR2 LQKENI. Deletions cut 1 base from V and 4 bases from J, with 11 bases between. The CDR3 has 15 amino acids. This CDR3 is CASSPQGSAYNEQFF. The CDR3 nucleotides are TGTGCCAGCTCACCACAGGGGTCGGCATACAATGAGCAGTTCTTC.

The V call is TRBV11-2, the J call TRBJ2-7, with 7 bases lining up with TRBD2. After removal of 1 base from V and 2 bases from J, the junction contained 5 bases not matched to a gene. This CDR3 spans 15 amino acids. CDR1 and CDR2 from the germline V gene are SGHAT and FQNNGV. CDR3 amino acids: CASSLAWAGAYEQYF. The CDR3 DNA sequence: TGTGCCAGCAGCTTAGCATGGGCGGGAGCCTACGAGCAGTACTTC.

The chain combines TRBV7-8 with TRBJ1-2; TRBD1 might be the D (5 bases). The CDR3 spans 12 residues. CDR1 SGHVS and CDR2 FQNEAQ come from the germline V gene. The germline V and J ends were trimmed by 5 bases and 11 bases, with 15 bases remaining between them. This chain's CDR3 is CASSGGAAFYTF. CDR3 in DNA: TGTGCCAGCAGCGGGGGTGCGGCTTTTTACACCTTC. Using reference TRBV7-8 and TRBJ1-2 for the parts outside the CDR3, the full variable domain is GAGVSQSPRYKVAKRGQDVALRCDPISGHVSLFWYQQALGQGPEFLTYFQNEAQLDKSGLPSDRFFAERPEGSVSTLKIQRTQQEDSAVYLCASSGGAAFYTFGSGTRLTVV.

This clone was observed once. The V call is TRBV5-4, the J call TRBJ1-1; D may be TRBD1 (6 bases). Germline loops: CDR1 SGHNT, CDR2 YYREEE (reference sequence). The CDR3 extends over 16 amino acids. V gave up 0 bases and J gave up 3 bases, with 15 bases separating them. CDR3 amino acids: CASSLGGGARDTEAFF. In DNA, the CDR3 is TGTGCCAGCAGCTTGGGTGGGGGGGCGAGGGACACTGAAGCTTTCTTT.

The V and J genes are TRBV5-6 and TRBJ1-3, with TRBD1 as a possible D gene (5 bases). Germline loops: CDR1 SGHDT, CDR2 YYEEEE. The V end lost 0 bases, the J end lost 3 bases, and 10 bases lay between the germline ends. The CDR3 length is 15 residues. Here the CDR3 reads CASSLAQGGGNTIYF. The CDR3 DNA is TGTGCCAGCAGCTTGGCGCAGGGTGGTGGAAACACCATATATTTT.

The chain joins TRBV30 to TRBJ1-5; D unresolved. Germline V gives CDR1 GTSNPN, CDR2 SVGIG (reference sequence). CDR3 size: 14 residues. Trimming took 5 bases from V and 0 from J, leaving 11 bases between them. CDR3 region: CAWGESYSNQPQHF. For the CDR3, the DNA is TGTGCCTGGGGGGAGTCATATAGCAATCAGCCCCAGCATTTT.

The chain links TRBV5-4 to TRBJ2-5; D might be TRBD1 (7 bases). The germline V gene has CDR1 SGHNT and CDR2 YYREEE (reference sequence). Trimming shortened V by 1 base and J by 5 bases, and 15 bases separated the two germline ends. The CDR3 is made up of 15 amino acids. In DNA form, the CDR3 reads TGTGCCAGCAGCTTGTATACCAGGGGGGAGGAGACCCAGTACTTC. Residues: CASSLYTRGEETQYF.

The J gene is TRBJ1-3, the V gene TRBV9, with no clear D. The CDR3 extends over 13 amino acids. The germline V gene has CDR1 SGDLS and CDR2 YYNGEE. With 3 bases removed from V and 9 bases from J, the gap between germline ends came to 13 bases. The CDR3: CASSARASGTIYF. For the CDR3, the DNA is TGTGCCAGCAGCGCCCGGGCCTCGGGCACCATATATTTT.

The CDR3 bases are TGTGCCAGCAGCGTAGATACAGGGGGCGGGGGCACTGAAGCTTTCTTT. Translation gives CASSVDTGGGGTEAFF. This chain links TRBV9 with TRBJ1-1; TRBD1 matches at 9 bases. The J segment lost 4 bases and the V segment lost 0 bases, leaving 7 bases of the junction unmatched. This CDR3 contains 16 residues. The V gene's germline CDR1 is SGDLS and CDR2 YYNGEE. The entire variable domain, with the rest obtained from reference TRBV9 and TRBJ1-1, is as follows: DSGVTQTPKHLITATGQRVTLRCSPRSGDLSVYWYQQSLDQGLQFLIQYYNGEERAKGNILERFSAQQFPDLHSELNLSSLELGDSALYFCASSVDTGGGGTEAFFGQGTRLTVV.

The chain joins TRBV29-1 to TRBJ2-5, with D unresolved. The CDR3 covers 14 residues. The germline V and J ends were trimmed by 4 bases and 0 bases, with 12 bases remaining between them. Germline lookup yields CDR1 SQVTM and CDR2 ANQGSEA. The CDR3 spells CSVGFTAYQETQYF. The CDR3 DNA reads as TGCAGCGTTGGTTTCACAGCGTACCAAGAGACCCAGTACTTC.

This chain uses TRBV28 with TRBJ2-7, with D tentatively TRBD2 (5 bases). CDR1 MDHEN and CDR2 SYDVKM come from the germline V gene. Trimming removed 11 bases from V and 1 base from J, with 12 bases in between. This CDR3 contains 12 residues. CDR3 loop: CAASGVSYEQYF. The CDR3 bases are TGTGCCGCGTCCGGGGTATCCTACGAGCAGTACTTC. The complete variable domain, with remaining parts taken from reference TRBV28 and TRBJ2-7, reads DVKVTQSSRYLVKRTGEKVFLECVQDMDHENMFWYRQDPGLGLRLIYFSYDVKMKEKGDIPEGYSVSREKKERFSLILESASTNQTSMYLCAASGVSYEQYFGPGTRLTVT.

This rearrangement joins TRBV7-3 to TRBJ2-1; D ambiguous. V gave up 4 bases and J gave up 9 bases, with 10 bases separating them. The germline V gene encodes CDR1 SGHTA and CDR2 FQGTGA. The CDR3 sequence is 12 residues long. The CDR3 nucleotides read TGTGCCAGCAGCTCCCATGGTGGTGAGCAGTTCTTC. This encodes CASSSHGGEQFF.

The V gene is TRBV6-5, the J gene TRBJ1-5; 10 nucleotides match TRBD1. The V and J ends lost 2 bases and 11 bases, in that order; junction bases with no gene match: 9. The germline V gene encodes CDR1 MNHEY and CDR2 SVGAGI. The CDR3 is 15 residues long. This CDR3 reads CASSYRGTGASAQHF. CDR3 nucleotides: TGTGCCAGCAGTTACAGAGGGACAGGGGCTTCAGCCCAGCATTTT.

This clone was recorded a few times. The J gene is TRBJ1-2, the V gene TRBV4-1; 9 bases are shared with TRBD1. J was trimmed by 8 bases and V by 2 bases; bases with no gene match: 12. Germline lookup yields CDR1 MGHRA and CDR2 YSYEKL. The CDR3 has 16 residues. In DNA, the CDR3 is TGCGCCAGCAGCCAAAGCTCTTGGGACAGGGTTTTAGGCTACACCTTC. Encoded protein: CASSQSSWDRVLGYTF.